The clone carrying this TCR beta chain occurred many times. Its antigen is undetermined. The entry originates in a study of T cells after posttransplantation cyclophosphamide. Overall study findings and caveats: TRB clonality was highly associated with recipient CMV seropositivity and reactivation. Later blood repertoires were often dominated by clones from the donor CD8+ memory compartment.

This CDR3 contains 13 residues. V shed 5 bases and J shed 1 base, with 9 bases lying between them. Germline CDR1 and CDR2: SGHRS and YFSETQ. The assay was immunoSEQ multiplex PCR, and TCRdb's table has in-frame clones only and misses some. The sample gives 20,000 to 30,000 clones, none seen only once, and the top ten clones hold approximately 4.8%. The related graft donor's blood sample was taken on the day of bone marrow donation. The receptor was derived from a woman in her forties or fifties in good health, CMV-negative, and a related stem cell transplant donor. The sequenced sample was PBMCs. The chain carries TRBV5-1 and TRBJ1-1, with a tentative D call TRBD1 (5 bases). This chain's CDR3 is CASRQDTNTEAFF. CDR3 nucleotides: TGCGCCAGCAGACAGGACACGAACACTGAAGCTTTCTTT.